The clone carrying this TCR beta chain has a single count. Its cognate antigen is unknown. The data were taken from a study of cytomegalovirus exposure and HLA in healthy donors. Study-wide findings and caveats: Roughly even sequencing depth across donors was the assumption behind the presence/absence analyses.

The V gene lost 3 bases and the J gene lost 0 bases, with 12 bases spanning the gap. Germline V gives CDR1 MRHNA, CDR2 SNTAGT. CDR3 length: 16 residues. With 60 Vbeta and 13 Jbeta primers, the PCR was carried out. TCRdb keeps only in-frame clones here, not all; method: immunoSEQ multiplex PCR. The sample holds fewer than 95,000 clones, 80% seen once. The sequenced sample consisted of PBMCs. The genes are TRBV6-4 and TRBJ1-5; tentative D call: TRBD1 (5 bases). The TCR comes from a man between 18 and 29 years old in good health and CMV-seronegative. CDR3 sequence: CASSEEWGLSNQPQHF. The CDR3 region has the DNA TGTGCCAGCAGTGAGGAGTGGGGCCTTAGCAATCAGCCCCAGCATTTT.